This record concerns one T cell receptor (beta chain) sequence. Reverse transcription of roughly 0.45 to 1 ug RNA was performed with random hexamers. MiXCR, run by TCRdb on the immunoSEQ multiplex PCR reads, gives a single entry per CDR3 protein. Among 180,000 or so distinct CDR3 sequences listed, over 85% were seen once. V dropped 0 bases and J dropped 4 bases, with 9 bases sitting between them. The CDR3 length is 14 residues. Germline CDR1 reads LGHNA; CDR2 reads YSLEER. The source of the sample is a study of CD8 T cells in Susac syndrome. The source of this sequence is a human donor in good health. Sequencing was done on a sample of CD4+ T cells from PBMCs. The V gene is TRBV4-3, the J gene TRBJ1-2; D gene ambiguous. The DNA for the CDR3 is TGCGCCAGCAGCCAAGATGCCAAGGGCTATGGCTACACCTTC. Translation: CASSQDAKGYGYTF.